The 21 T cell receptor beta chains given below trace back to one sample, sequenced in a study of CD8 T cells in Susac syndrome. When the RNA was reverse transcribed, random hexamers were used with an input of roughly 0.45 to 1 ug. TCRdb re-called the immunoSEQ multiplex PCR reads with MiXCR, one entry per CDR3 protein. The sample carries about 290,000 distinct CDR3 sequences, approximately 85% recorded once. The sample was CD8+ T cells from PBMCs. The source is a human donor with multiple sclerosis.

The rearrangement links TRBV15 to TRBJ1-2; unclear D gene. Germline loops: CDR1 LNHNV, CDR2 YYDKDF (reference sequence). This CDR3 is built from 12 residues. The ends were cut back, 1 base at V and 2 bases at J, with 2 bases in the middle. The CDR3 region has the DNA TGTGCCACCAGCAGAGGCAACTATGGCTACACCTTC. It is translated as CATSRGNYGYTF.

This chain joins TRBV12-3 or TRBV12-4 and TRBJ2-2; TRBD1 matches 7 bases. V dropped 8 bases and J dropped 7; count of bases not matched to a gene: 10. This CDR3 has 14 amino acids. CDR3 in amino acids: CASGRQGLVGELFF. The CDR3 DNA follows: TGTGCCAGCGGTCGACAGGGTCTGGTCGGGGAGCTGTTTTTT.

This sequence joins TRBV29-1 and TRBJ2-1, with a possible D match to TRBD1 (5 bases). Germline V gives CDR1 SQVTM, CDR2 ANQGSEA. The ends were cut back, 3 bases at V and 5 bases at J, with 11 bases in the middle. There are 13 residues in the CDR3. The CDR3 protein is CSVEIARDNEQFF. As DNA, the CDR3 is TGCAGCGTTGAGATCGCCAGGGACAATGAGCAGTTCTTC.

The V gene is TRBV27, the J gene TRBJ2-1; D ambiguous. Trimming removed 10 bases at V and 2 bases at J, with 18 bases between. Germline CDR1 and CDR2: MNHEY and SMNVEV (reference sequence). This CDR3 is built from 15 residues. CDR3: CATSNLGPPYNEQFF. CDR3 nucleotides: TGTGCCACATCGAACCTTGGACCCCCCTACAATGAGCAGTTCTTC.

The chain uses TRBV14 and TRBJ2-3; TRBD2 matches at 7 bases. With V trimmed by 4 bases and J by 2 bases, 12 bases remained unmatched. Germline-derived CDR1 and CDR2 are SGHDN and FVKESK. This CDR3 has 17 amino acids. DNA of the CDR3: TGTGCCAGCAGCCGCGGACTAGTGTGGAGAAACACAGATACGCAGTATTTT. Amino acids: CASSRGLVWRNTDTQYF.

The chain employs TRBV10-1 and TRBJ2-2, with D possibly TRBD2 on 6 matching bases. From germline, CDR1 is WNHNN and CDR2 SYGVQD (reference sequence). The CDR3 has 14 amino acids. V lost 8 bases and J 2 bases, leaving 12 bases between the germline ends. CDR3 protein: CASVADPNTGELFF. CDR3 in DNA: TGCGCCAGCGTAGCGGACCCAAACACCGGGGAGCTGTTTTTT.

The rearrangement links TRBV4-3 to TRBJ2-5, with D perhaps matching TRBD1 (5 bases). Germline V lookup: CDR1 LGHNA, CDR2 YSLEER. Trimming cost V 3 bases and J 2 bases, with 10 bases left between them. This CDR3 is built from 14 residues. CDR3 nucleotide sequence: TGCGCCAGCAGCCAGGCCAGGGCTCAAGAGACCCAGTACTTC. Protein sequence: CASSQARAQETQYF.

Only a few counts were recorded for this clonotype. Sequence at one end of the junction differs from germline and may be a read error. The chain couples TRBV5-4 to TRBJ1-2; 8 nucleotides line up with TRBD1. Germline lookup yields CDR1 SGHNT and CDR2 YYREEE (reference sequence). The CDR3 runs to 18 residues. CDR3 DNA: TGCGCCAGCACCCTCCGGGGGCAGGGGGCTAAGGGGGACTATGGCTACACCTTC. Encoded protein: CASTLRGQGAKGDYGYTF.

V and J are TRBV7-9 and TRBJ1-5; 9 nucleotides match TRBD1. Germline loops: CDR1 SEHNR, CDR2 FQNEAQ (reference sequence). The J segment lost 9 bases and the V segment lost 5 bases, leaving 8 bases of the junction unmatched. The CDR3 has 14 residues. The CDR3 bases are TGTGCCAGCAGCATGGGACAGGGAGCAGGGCCCCAGCATTTT. This encodes CASSMGQGAGPQHF.

The chain recombines TRBV4-3 with TRBJ2-3; D uncertain. The CDR3 sequence is 19 residues long. V was shortened by 2 bases and J by 7 bases, with 28 bases between the two germline ends. Looked up from germline, CDR1 is LGHNA and CDR2 is YSLEER. CDR3 coding DNA: TGCGCCAGCAGCCAAAGAATGGTGGTGGCAGCCCAGTTGGTGTATACGCAGTATTTT. Protein: CASSQRMVVAAQLVYTQYF.

V usage is TRBV29-1 and J usage is TRBJ2-7; D may correspond to TRBD1 or TRBD2 (5 bases each). This CDR3 is built from 13 residues. The germline gives CDR1 SQVTM, CDR2 ANQGSEA. The V and J ends lost 6 bases and 0 bases respectively, with 12 bases between them. CDR3 in amino acids: CSVGTASSYEQYF. CDR3 coding DNA: TGCAGCGTGGGGACGGCTAGCTCCTACGAGCAGTACTTC.

The rearrangement uses TRBV7-4 and TRBJ1-1; D unclear. The V and J ends lost 10 bases and 3 bases respectively, with 15 bases between them. The CDR3 length is 13 residues. Germline CDR1 SGHVT, CDR2 SQSDAQ. The CDR3 nucleotides are TGTGCCACTTCGGGATTGCACTACACTGAAGCTTTCTTT. Translated: CATSGLHYTEAFF.

The rearrangement links TRBV6-2 or TRBV6-3 to TRBJ2-1, with D possibly being TRBD1 (5 bases). The V end was cut by 0 bases, the J end by 4 bases, with 7 bases between. The CDR3 spans 14 residues. Germline assignment: CDR1 MNHEY and CDR2 SVGEGT. The CDR3: CASSYSTVYNEQFF. The CDR3 coding sequence is TGTGCCAGCAGTTACTCGACAGTATACAATGAGCAGTTCTTC.

The chain links TRBV28 to TRBJ1-1; D might be TRBD1 (5 bases). Germline assignment: CDR1 MDHEN and CDR2 SYDVKM. The CDR3 has 13 residues. Trimming left V 1 base short and J 6 bases short, with 9 bases between. CDR3 in DNA: TGTGCCAGCAGTTTATTGGGGGGGGCTGAAGCTTTCTTT. It codes for CASSLLGGAEAFF.

The chain joins TRBV7-2 to TRBJ2-2; D is perhaps TRBD2 (6 bases). The V and J ends lost 1 base and 4 bases respectively, with 10 bases between them. CDR1 and CDR2 (germline): SGHTA, FQGNSA. This CDR3 comprises 15 residues. Here the CDR3 DNA reads TGTGCCAGCAGCTTAGGGCTAGCGCCCACCGGGGAGCTGTTTTTT. Residues: CASSLGLAPTGELFF.

The chain couples TRBV28 to TRBJ2-1, with D possibly matching TRBD2 (5 bases). The CDR3 extends over 13 amino acids. The V gene's germline CDR1 is MDHEN and CDR2 SYDVKM. The CDR3 spells CTTSGALYNEQFF. The CDR3 nucleotides read TGTACTACAAGCGGAGCCCTCTACAATGAGCAGTTCTTC.

The V gene is TRBV7-9, the J gene TRBJ2-4, with 7 bases lining up with TRBD1. With 3 bases clipped from V and 3 bases from J, the junction kept 14 bases outside the gene matches. In germline, CDR1 is SEHNR, CDR2 FQNEAQ (reference sequence). This CDR3 region has 18 residues. CDR3 sequence: CASSFPDREEVDKNIQYF. The CDR3 bases are TGTGCCAGCAGCTTTCCCGACAGGGAAGAAGTTGACAAAAACATTCAGTACTTC.

A few counts support this clonotype. The CDR3 is CASSFGSDYNEQFF. Here the CDR3 DNA reads TGTGCCAGCAGTTTCGGCTCCGACTACAATGAGCAGTTCTTC. This chain links TRBV12-3 or TRBV12-4 with TRBJ2-1; D remains ambiguous. The CDR3 length is 14 residues. Trimming pared 3 bases from V and 3 bases from J, leaving 9 bases between.

V and J are TRBV29-1 and TRBJ2-3; D may be TRBD1 or TRBD2 (6 bases each). Germline V lookup: CDR1 SQVTM, CDR2 ANQGSEA. Deletions cut 1 base from V and 3 bases from J, with 14 bases between. The CDR3 runs to 15 residues. CDR3 sequence (DNA): TGCAGCGTTGAAGGGGGGGCGCTTAAAACAGATACGCAGTATTTT. It specifies CSVEGGALKTDTQYF.

This chain connects TRBV13 to TRBJ2-1; D ambiguous. V lost 4 bases and J lost 4, with 14 bases in between. The CDR3 consists of 15 residues. CDR1 is PRHDT, CDR2 FYEKMQ, per germline (reference sequence). The CDR3 is CASSSGGLLYNEQFF. The CDR3 DNA is TGTGCCAGCAGCTCTGGCGGATTGCTGTACAATGAGCAGTTCTTC.

The chain joins TRBV5-1 to TRBJ2-1, with 8 bases lining up with TRBD2. Germline V gene sequence: CDR1 SGHRS, CDR2 YFSETQ. V lost 0 bases, J lost 4 bases, and 3 bases stayed unmatched. There are 15 residues in the CDR3. This chain's CDR3 is CASSLETSEYNEQFF. DNA of the CDR3: TGCGCCAGCAGCTTGGAGACTAGCGAGTACAATGAGCAGTTCTTC.